Shown below are 12 T cell receptor beta chains from a single sample sequenced in a study of blood T cell repertoires in COVID-19. Sequencing used immunoSEQ multiplex PCR; TCRdb keeps in-frame clones, though not all of them. The repertoire has around 190,000 clones, around three quarters of them found once; the top ten carry 17%. The sample comprised PBMCs or T cells enriched from blood (not recorded which). The receptors were sampled from a woman in her fifties or sixties with acute COVID-19.

V gene TRBV3-1 (or the pseudogene TRBV3-2) combines with J gene TRBJ1-5, with a possible D match to TRBD1 (6 bases). Trimming removed 3 bases from V and 7 bases from J, with 13 bases in between. Germline assignment: CDR1 LGHDT and CDR2 YNNKEL (reference sequence). The CDR3 runs 14 residues. CDR3 DNA sequence: TGTGCCAGCAGCCATAAACAGGGTTTGCAGCCCCAGCATTTT. Its protein is CASSHKQGLQPQHF.

V gene TRBV6-5 combines with J gene TRBJ1-2; a weak D match, TRBD1 (5 bases). In germline, CDR1 is MNHEY, CDR2 SVGAGI. Trimming pared 0 bases from V and 2 bases from J, leaving 10 bases between. CDR3 size: 15 residues. CDR3 residues: CASSYSPTDNYGYTF. The CDR3 DNA reads as TGTGCCAGCAGTTACTCCCCGACAGACAACTATGGCTACACCTTC.

The J gene is TRBJ1-2, the V gene TRBV28, with no clear D. Trimming left V 3 bases short and J 5 bases short, with 13 bases between. Germline V gene data show CDR1 as MDHEN and CDR2 as SYDVKM. The CDR3 is made up of 14 amino acids. The CDR3 reads CASSLPQNSYGYTF. The CDR3, as DNA: TGTGCCAGCAGTTTGCCGCAAAACTCGTATGGCTACACCTTC.

The V call is TRBV7-2, the J call TRBJ1-1; maybe TRBD1 (5 bases). Per the germline V gene, CDR1 is SGHTA and CDR2 is FQGNSA. The CDR3 spans 16 residues. The V and J ends lost 5 bases and 3 bases respectively, with 19 bases between them. The CDR3 coding sequence is TGTGCCAGCAGCCCAGTTGTGGGGAGGGACCACACTGAAGCTTTCTTT. It translates to CASSPVVGRDHTEAFF.

J is TRBJ2-5 and V is TRBV4-2; 9 bases line up with TRBD2. Germline V gene data show CDR1 as LGHNA and CDR2 as YNFKEQ. V lost 2 bases and J lost 3; bases outside the gene matches: 4. This CDR3 comprises 15 residues. The CDR3 region has the DNA TGTGCCAGCAGCCAACTCCCTAGCGGGAAAGAGACCCAGTACTTC. It specifies CASSQLPSGKETQYF.

The chain combines TRBV12-3 or TRBV12-4 with TRBJ1-6; TRBD1 matches 7 bases. V lost 10 bases, J lost 8 bases, and 8 bases stayed unmatched. This CDR3 contains 13 residues. CDR3 in amino acids: CATGGRVDSPLHF. The CDR3, as DNA: TGTGCCACAGGGGGTAGGGTGGATTCACCCCTCCACTTT.

The chain uses TRBV19 and TRBJ2-5, with D maybe TRBD1 (6 bases). Germline V gene data show CDR1 as LNHDA and CDR2 as SQIVND (reference sequence). Trimming cost V 3 bases and J 5 bases, with 16 bases left between them. This CDR3 comprises 15 residues. CDR3 region: CASSINRARGETQYF. CDR3 bases: TGTGCCAGTAGTATTAACAGGGCCCGAGGGGAGACCCAGTACTTC.

The V gene is TRBV18, the J gene TRBJ1-4, with 9 bases matching TRBD1. The CDR3 extends over 15 amino acids. The germline V gene has CDR1 KGHSH and CDR2 LQKENI. The V gene end was trimmed by 10 bases and the J gene end by 5 bases; junction bases not matched to a gene: 11. This CDR3 reads CATRGGTGQNEKLFF. The CDR3 nucleotides read TGTGCCACCCGAGGGGGGACAGGGCAAAATGAAAAACTGTTTTTT.

This clone was seen a single time. This chain connects TRBV9 to TRBJ2-1; TRBD2 aligns across 13 bases. Germline CDR1 SGDLS, CDR2 YYNGEE. The length of the CDR3 is 15 residues. J gave up 12 bases and V 3 bases, and 9 bases lay outside the gene matches. The CDR3 sequence is CASSAQTSGGIGQFF. CDR3 nucleotide sequence: TGTGCCAGCAGCGCACAGACTAGCGGGGGGATTGGGCAGTTCTTC.

CDR3 sequence reads: CASRPGGNTEAFF. For the CDR3, the DNA is TGCGCCAGCAGGCCAGGGGGGAACACTGAAGCTTTCTTT. The V gene is TRBV5-1, the J gene TRBJ1-1, with 7 nucleotides matching TRBD1. V gave up 5 bases and J gave up 1 base; unmatched junction bases: 2. The CDR3 extends over 13 amino acids. Germline lookup yields CDR1 SGHRS and CDR2 YFSETQ.

This clone has a single count. V and J are TRBV4-1 and TRBJ2-2; 9 bases line up with TRBD1. The CDR3 runs 16 residues. The V segment lost 3 bases and the J segment 4 bases; nucleotides outside the gene matches: 6. In germline, CDR1 is MGHRA, CDR2 YSYEKL. As DNA, the CDR3 is TGCGCCAGCAGCCACCGGGGACAGGGAGCCACCGGGGAGCTGTTTTTT. Protein sequence: CASSHRGQGATGELFF.

The chain couples TRBV18 to TRBJ1-4; 7 bases fit TRBD1. Trimming at V came to 0 bases and at J to 3 bases, leaving 7 bases not matched to a gene. This CDR3 is built from 17 residues. Germline assignment: CDR1 KGHSH and CDR2 LQKENI. The CDR3 reads CASSPPTGRKANEKLFF. DNA for the CDR3: TGTGCCAGCTCACCACCGACAGGGCGCAAGGCTAATGAAAAACTGTTTTTT.